Following are 25 T cell receptor beta chains from one sample sequenced in a study of response to subunit inactivated influenza vaccine. MiXCR was run by TCRdb on the RT-PCR reads, yielding one entry per CDR3 protein. The data contain roughly 500,000 distinct CDR3 sequences, more than 15% of them seen just once; the ten biggest clones take up about 3%. The specimen comprised CD4+ T cells sorted from PBMCs, sampled around 2 years after vaccination. Source of these receptors: a man in his fifties or sixties who received an inactivated influenza vaccine.

The chain links TRBV12-3 or TRBV12-4 to TRBJ2-5; 7 positions agree with TRBD2. Trimming cost V 6 bases and J 2 bases; bases outside gene matches: 6. This CDR3 has 14 residues. As DNA, the CDR3 is TGTGCCAGCAGCCGCTGGGGAGGGCAAGAGACCCAGTACTTC. Translation gives CASSRWGGQETQYF.

This chain joins TRBV10-3 and TRBJ2-2; D remains unclear. Germline V gene data show CDR1 as ENHRY and CDR2 as SYGVKD. The CDR3 spans 15 residues. Trimming took 8 bases from V and 7 from J, leaving 20 bases between them. Written as DNA, the CDR3 is TGTGCCATCTCTCAGTCAGACCCTCAAGGCGGGGAGCTGTTTTTT. It specifies CAISQSDPQGGELFF.

This chain links TRBV7-2 with TRBJ1-4; D is ambiguous. CDR1 is SGHTA, CDR2 FQGNSA, per germline. The CDR3 contains 16 residues. V lost 1 base and J 10 bases, leaving 19 bases between the germline ends. The CDR3 bases are TGTGCCAGCAGCTTAGGAGGAACGGCCTATAGGACAAAACTGTTTTTT. Its protein product is CASSLGGTAYRTKLFF.

The table lists this clonotype with many counts. The chain combines TRBV20-1 with TRBJ2-5; no firm D call. CDR1 DFQATT and CDR2 SNEGSKA come from the germline V gene (reference sequence). The CDR3 is 12 residues long. The V and J ends lost 1 base and 1 base respectively, with 4 bases between them. The CDR3 DNA reads TGCAGTGCTAGAGGGTTCCAAGAGACCCAGTACTTC. Its protein product is CSARGFQETQYF.

V usage is TRBV25-1 and J usage is TRBJ1-5, with a weak D call TRBD1 (5 bases). V was trimmed by 8 bases and J by 5 bases, leaving 16 bases between them. The germline V gene has CDR1 MGHDK and CDR2 SYGVNS. CDR3 length: 14 amino acids. CDR3 sequence reads: CASEVGGGDQPQHF. In DNA, the CDR3 is TGTGCCAGCGAAGTTGGGGGGGGGGATCAGCCCCAGCATTTT.

The rearrangement links TRBV11-2 to TRBJ2-2, with 11 bases that match TRBD1. The ends lost 0 bases at V and 5 bases at J; junction bases unmatched: 8. CDR1 SGHAT and CDR2 FQNNGV come from the germline V gene. The length of the CDR3 is 18 residues. DNA for the CDR3: TGTGCCAGCAGCTTAGAAGGGTTAGGACAGGGGGCGACCGGGGAGCTGTTTTTT. Amino acids: CASSLEGLGQGATGELFF.

The table lists this clonotype with a few counts. This rearrangement joins TRBV5-5 to TRBJ1-1, with a possible D match to TRBD1 (5 bases). The ends were cut back, 4 bases at V and 3 bases at J, with 13 bases in the middle. Germline V gene data show CDR1 as SGHKS and CDR2 as YYEKEE (reference sequence). The CDR3 spans 14 residues. The CDR3 region has the DNA TGTGCCAGCAGCGGCGGGGCAGTATACACTGAAGCTTTCTTT. Amino acid sequence: CASSGGAVYTEAFF.

This chain links TRBV6-2 or TRBV6-3 with TRBJ2-7, with 7 bases matching TRBD2. There are 15 residues in the CDR3. Germline CDR1 MNHEY, CDR2 SVGEGT. With V trimmed by 6 bases and J by 3 bases, 11 bases remained unmatched. This CDR3 is CASSPHGGFIYEQYF. The CDR3 region has the DNA TGTGCCAGCAGCCCTCACGGGGGGTTCATCTACGAGCAGTACTTC.

The gene calls are TRBV4-2 and TRBJ1-6, with 9 bases that match TRBD1. CDR3 size: 16 residues. Germline CDR1 is LGHNA and CDR2 is YNFKEQ. V trimming: 5 bases; J trimming: 4 bases; junction bases outside the gene matches: 6. CDR3 sequence (DNA): TGTGCCAGCAGCTATCGGACAGGGGAGTATAATTCACCCCTCCACTTT. Translation gives CASSYRTGEYNSPLHF.

As concerns this clonotype: An end of the junction does not agree with germline; a read error may underlie this. This chain links TRBV5-6 with TRBJ2-7; 7 bases match TRBD2. CDR3 size: 15 residues. Germline CDR1 and CDR2: SGHDT and YYEEEE. The DNA for the CDR3 is TGTGCCAGCGGCTTGGGTGGCGGGGGAGTATACGAGCAGTACTTC. Residues: CASGLGGGGVYEQYF.

Only a few counts were recorded for this clonotype. The gene calls are TRBV6-2 or TRBV6-3 and TRBJ2-1; the match to TRBD1 covers 11 bases. Germline CDR1 is MNHEY and CDR2 is SVGEGT. The CDR3 is 15 residues long. Trimming took 5 bases from V and 6 from J; bases not matched to a gene: 6. CDR3 nucleotides: TGTGCCAGCAGTGAGGACAGGGGGCCGTTCAATGAGCAGTTCTTC. This encodes CASSEDRGPFNEQFF.

This chain connects TRBV7-3 to TRBJ2-3, with 7 bases that match TRBD1. Germline CDR1 and CDR2: SGHTA and FQGTGA. There are 16 residues in the CDR3. Unmatched junction bases numbered 8, after V lost 5 bases and J lost 0 bases. The CDR3 region has the DNA TGTGCCAGCAGCCAACGAGGACAGGAGAGCACAGATACGCAGTATTTT. This translates into CASSQRGQESTDTQYF.

This clonotype was detected a few times. V is TRBV4-2 and J is TRBJ2-3; D gene uncertain. V was shortened by 0 bases and J by 3 bases, with 10 bases between the two germline ends. This CDR3 region has 15 residues. Germline loops: CDR1 LGHNA, CDR2 YNFKEQ. Here the CDR3 DNA reads TGTGCCAGCAGCCAAGATAGATGGCGAACAGATACGCAGTATTTT. This sequence encodes CASSQDRWRTDTQYF.

V and J are TRBV10-1 and TRBJ1-1; D not certain. The CDR3 has 15 residues. Germline values: CDR1 WNHNN, CDR2 SYGVQD (reference sequence). Trimming took 0 bases from V and 2 from J, leaving 10 bases between them. CDR3 nucleotide sequence: TGCGCCAGCAGTGAGTCTGCCGCTCAAAACACTGAAGCTTTCTTT. Protein product: CASSESAAQNTEAFF.

This clonotype occurred many times. J is TRBJ2-1 and V is TRBV5-1; 9 bases map to TRBD2. Germline loops: CDR1 SGHRS, CDR2 YFSETQ. The CDR3 runs to 16 residues. V gave up 8 bases and J gave up 0 bases; unmatched junction bases: 9. The CDR3 bases are TGCGCCAGGATGATGACTAGCGGAATCTCCTACAATGAGCAGTTCTTC. Translated: CARMMTSGISYNEQFF.

There are a few counts of this clonotype. J is TRBJ1-3 and V is TRBV7-8; D call uncertain. The length of the CDR3 is 14 residues. Trimming pared 6 bases from V and 0 bases from J, leaving 9 bases between. Germline-derived CDR1 and CDR2 are SGHVS and FQNEAQ. The CDR3: CASRLTSSGNTIYF. In DNA, the CDR3 is TGTGCCAGCAGATTGACTAGCTCTGGAAACACCATATATTTT.

This chain connects TRBV20-1 to TRBJ2-4, with D perhaps matching TRBD1 or TRBD2 (7 bases each). The CDR3 covers 19 residues. V lost 3 bases, J lost 1 base, and 25 bases lay in between. Germline CDR1 and CDR2: DFQATT and SNEGSKA (reference sequence). This CDR3 is CSARFRGGEWYSAKNIQYF. The CDR3 DNA follows: TGCAGTGCTAGGTTCAGGGGGGGCGAATGGTATTCGGCCAAAAACATTCAGTACTTC.

The table lists this clonotype with a few counts. The chain uses TRBV5-1 and TRBJ2-3; 9 bases fit TRBD1. This CDR3 is 17 amino acids long. The V segment lost 3 bases and the J segment 2 bases; nucleotides outside the gene matches: 10. CDR1 and CDR2 from the germline V gene are SGHRS and YFSETQ. CDR3 in DNA: TGCGCCAGCAGCTGGAGGACAGGGGCCCCCACCACAGATACGCAGTATTTT. The encoded protein is CASSWRTGAPTTDTQYF.

This clonotype was counted many times. The V call is TRBV7-9, the J call TRBJ1-3; D ambiguous. Trimming took off 5 bases at V and 0 bases at J, with 8 bases between the two ends. The CDR3 totals 14 residues. Germline V gene data show CDR1 as SEHNR and CDR2 as FQNEAQ (reference sequence). CDR3 in DNA: TGTGCCAGCAGCCGGGTCGACTCTGGAAACACCATATATTTT. This sequence encodes CASSRVDSGNTIYF.

The J gene is TRBJ2-1, the V gene TRBV20-1; a weak D match, TRBD2 (6 bases). The V gene's germline CDR1 is DFQATT and CDR2 SNEGSKA (reference sequence). With 5 bases removed from V and 7 bases from J, the gap between germline ends came to 6 bases. The CDR3 extends over 10 amino acids. CDR3 coding DNA: TGCAGTGCTGGGAGGAATGAGCAGTTCTTC. Its translation is CSAGRNEQFF.

The table lists this clonotype with a few counts. The chain has TRBV2 and TRBJ2-5; tentatively, D is TRBD2 (7 bases). Trimming shortened V by 7 bases and J by 5 bases, and 14 bases separated the two germline ends. Germline loops: CDR1 SNHLY, CDR2 FYNNEI. The CDR3 contains 13 residues. CDR3 coding DNA: TGTGCCAGCACCGGGGGGCATAGGGAGACCCAGTACTTC. Translating gives CASTGGHRETQYF.

The V call is TRBV4-3, the J call TRBJ2-7; D is uncertain. There are 14 residues in the CDR3. Germline assignment: CDR1 LGHNA and CDR2 YSLEER. V was shortened by 6 bases and J by 4 bases, with 16 bases between the two germline ends. DNA of the CDR3: TGCGCCAGCAGTCGCGGACGTCACGGATACGAGCAGTACTTC. Amino acids: CASSRGRHGYEQYF.

There are a few counts of this clonotype. The J gene is TRBJ2-7, the V gene TRBV28; tentative D call: TRBD1 (5 bases). Per germline, CDR1 MDHEN and CDR2 SYDVKM. Trimming left V 5 bases short and J 4 bases short, with 12 bases between. There are 13 residues in the CDR3. CDR3 sequence (DNA): TGTGCCAGCAGTCCTCAACAGGTATACGAGCAGTACTTC. This encodes CASSPQQVYEQYF.

The table lists this clonotype with many counts. The DNA for the CDR3 is TGCAGCGTCGGAGTTACGGGCAGACAAGAGACCCAGTACTTC. It translates to CSVGVTGRQETQYF. The genes are TRBV29-1 and TRBJ2-5; D ambiguous. Looked up from germline, CDR1 is SQVTM and CDR2 is ANQGSEA. The CDR3 is 14 residues long. The V end lost 6 bases, the J end lost 2 bases, and 16 bases lay between the germline ends.

This clonotype appeared a few times. V gene TRBV6-2 or TRBV6-3 combines with J gene TRBJ2-3; 11 bases map to TRBD2. V trimming: 8 bases; J trimming: 5 bases; junction bases outside the gene matches: 3. The CDR3 is made up of 13 amino acids. From germline, CDR1 is MNHEY and CDR2 SVGEGT. CDR3 coding DNA: TGTGCCAGCCAGGGACTAGCGGTAGATACGCAGTATTTT. Protein sequence: CASQGLAVDTQYF.